This T cell receptor beta chain originates from a study of CD8+CD57+ T cells in acquired aplastic anemia. Looking at the study overall: Roughly 3 ug was the average amount of DNA from sorted CD4+ and CD8+ cells.

CDR3 and TCR beta VDJ profiling relied on a genomic DNA template. TCRdb reprocessed the reads via MiXCR and lists one record per CDR3 protein. The sample carries just over 200,000 distinct CDR3 sequences, 50% to 70% recorded once. CD8+CD57+ cell expansion had been shown by flow cytometry in patients chosen for sequencing. V lost 2 bases and J lost 8; bases outside the gene matches: 12. Germline-derived CDR1 and CDR2 are KGHDR and SFDVKD. The CDR3 runs 17 residues. The rearrangement joins TRBV24-1 to TRBJ2-1; 9 positions agree with TRBD2. This TCR was recovered from a human donor with aplastic anemia. The sequenced sample consisted of sorted CD4+, CD8+, or CD8+CD57+ T cells (not recorded which) from PBMCs. CDR3 amino acids: CATSDSVTSGTFDEQFF. The CDR3 DNA reads TGTGCCACCAGTGATTCGGTGACTAGCGGAACATTCGATGAGCAGTTCTTC.